The clone carrying this T cell receptor beta chain came up many times. The TCR beta libraries were generated through quantitative 5'-RACE incorporating molecular barcodes. TCRdb re-derived calls from the 5' RACE reads in MiXCR, one entry per CDR3 protein. The sample has under 55,000 distinct CDR3 sequences, roughly 7.3% seen once. In germline, CDR1 is DFQATT, CDR2 SNEGSKA (reference sequence). This CDR3 has 13 amino acids. Trimming left V 1 base short and J 3 bases short, with 10 bases between. The sample is drawn from a study of CD8 T cells in ankylosing spondylitis. The sequencing sample was made of blood, either unsorted or a sorted T cell fraction (not recorded which). This chain connects TRBV20-1 to TRBJ2-7; D not resolved. This receptor was taken from a female donor with ankylosing spondylitis or in good health (not recorded which). For the CDR3, the DNA is TGCAGTGCTAGAGGCAGCGCCATCTACGAGCAGTACTTC. Encoded protein: CSARGSAIYEQYF.